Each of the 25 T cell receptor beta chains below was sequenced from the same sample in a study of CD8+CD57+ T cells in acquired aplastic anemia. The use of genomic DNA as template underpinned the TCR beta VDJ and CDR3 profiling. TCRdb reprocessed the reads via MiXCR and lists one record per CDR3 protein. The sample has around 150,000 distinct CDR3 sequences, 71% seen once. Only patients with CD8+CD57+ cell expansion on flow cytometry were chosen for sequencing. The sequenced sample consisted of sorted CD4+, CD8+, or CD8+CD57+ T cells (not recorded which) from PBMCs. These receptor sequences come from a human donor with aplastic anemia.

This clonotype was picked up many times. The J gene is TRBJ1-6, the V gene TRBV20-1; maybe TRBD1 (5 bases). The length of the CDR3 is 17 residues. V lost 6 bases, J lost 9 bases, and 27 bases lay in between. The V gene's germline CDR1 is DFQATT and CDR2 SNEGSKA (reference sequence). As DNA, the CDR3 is TGCAGTGCCCCAGGGTCGGGAGACCGCAATGAGGCTTCACCCCTCCACTTT. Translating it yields CSAPGSGDRNEASPLHF.

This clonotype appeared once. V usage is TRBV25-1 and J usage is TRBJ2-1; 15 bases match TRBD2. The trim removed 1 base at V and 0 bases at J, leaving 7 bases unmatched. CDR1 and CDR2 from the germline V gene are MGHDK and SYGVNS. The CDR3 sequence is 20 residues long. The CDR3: CASSESGRTSGRASYNEQFF. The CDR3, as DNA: TGTGCCAGCAGTGAATCGGGTCGGACTAGCGGGAGGGCCTCCTACAATGAGCAGTTCTTC. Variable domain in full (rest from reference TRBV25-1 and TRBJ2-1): EADIYQTPRYLVIGTGKKITLECSQTMGHDKMYWYQQDPGMELHLIHYSYGVNSTEKGDLSSESTVSRIRTEHFPLTLESARPSHTSQYLCASSESGRTSGRASYNEQFFGPGTRLTVL.

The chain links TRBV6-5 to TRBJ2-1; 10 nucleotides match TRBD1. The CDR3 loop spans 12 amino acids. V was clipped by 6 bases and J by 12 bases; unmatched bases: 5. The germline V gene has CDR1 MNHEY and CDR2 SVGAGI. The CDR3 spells CASSRTGGAQFF. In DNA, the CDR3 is TGTGCCAGCAGCAGGACAGGGGGTGCGCAGTTCTTC.

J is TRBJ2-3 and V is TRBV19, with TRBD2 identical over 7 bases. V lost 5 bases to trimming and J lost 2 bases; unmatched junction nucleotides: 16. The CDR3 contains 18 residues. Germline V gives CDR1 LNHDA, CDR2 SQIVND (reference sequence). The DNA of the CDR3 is TGTGCCAGTAGTTTAATCCCCCTTACCGGGAGGAACACAGATACGCAGTATTTT. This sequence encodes CASSLIPLTGRNTDTQYF.

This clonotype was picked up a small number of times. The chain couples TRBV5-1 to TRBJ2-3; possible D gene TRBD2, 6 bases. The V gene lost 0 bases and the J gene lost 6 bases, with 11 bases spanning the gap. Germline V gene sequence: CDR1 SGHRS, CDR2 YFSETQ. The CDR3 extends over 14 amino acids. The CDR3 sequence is CASSLGGEGDTQYF. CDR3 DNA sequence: TGCGCCAGCAGCTTGGGGGGGGAAGGGGATACGCAGTATTTT.

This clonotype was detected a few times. This chain's CDR3 is CASSATGGDSPLHF. The CDR3 nucleotides read TGTGCCAGCAGCGCGACAGGGGGCGATTCACCCCTCCACTTT. The V call is TRBV7-2, the J call TRBJ1-6, with 10 bases that match TRBD1. Germline V CDR1 and CDR2: SGHTA, FQGNSA. The CDR3 runs to 14 residues. With V trimmed by 5 bases and J by 8 bases, 3 bases remained unmatched.

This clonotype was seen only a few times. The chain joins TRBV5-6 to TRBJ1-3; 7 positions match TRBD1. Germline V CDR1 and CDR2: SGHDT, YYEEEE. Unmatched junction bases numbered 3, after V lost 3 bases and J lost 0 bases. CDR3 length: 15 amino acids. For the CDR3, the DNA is TGTGCCAGCAGCTCAGGACAGGTCTCTGGAAACACCATATATTTT. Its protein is CASSSGQVSGNTIYF.

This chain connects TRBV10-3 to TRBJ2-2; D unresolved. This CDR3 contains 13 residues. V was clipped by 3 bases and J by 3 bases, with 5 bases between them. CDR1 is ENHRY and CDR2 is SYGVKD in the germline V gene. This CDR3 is CAISERDTGELFF. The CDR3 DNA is TGTGCCATCAGTGAACGGGACACCGGGGAGCTGTTTTTT.

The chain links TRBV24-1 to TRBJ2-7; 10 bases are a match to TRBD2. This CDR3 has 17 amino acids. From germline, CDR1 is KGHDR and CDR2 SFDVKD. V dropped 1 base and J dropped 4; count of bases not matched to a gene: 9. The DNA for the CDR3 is TGTGCCACCAGTGATTTATCCGTACTAGCGGGGATGTACGAGCAGTACTTC. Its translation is CATSDLSVLAGMYEQYF.

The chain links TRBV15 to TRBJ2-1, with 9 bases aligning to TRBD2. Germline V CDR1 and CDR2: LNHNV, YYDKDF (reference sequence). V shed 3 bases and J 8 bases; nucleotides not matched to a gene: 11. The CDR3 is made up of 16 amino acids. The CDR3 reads CATSSAATSGPDEQFF. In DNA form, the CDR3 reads TGTGCCACCAGCAGTGCCGCTACTAGCGGGCCTGATGAGCAGTTCTTC.

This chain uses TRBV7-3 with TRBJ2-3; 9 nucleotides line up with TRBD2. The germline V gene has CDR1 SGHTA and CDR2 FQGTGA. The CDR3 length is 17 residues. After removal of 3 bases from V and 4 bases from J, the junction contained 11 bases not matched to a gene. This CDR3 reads CASSLGPGLAQSDTQYF. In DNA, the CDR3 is TGTGCCAGCAGCTTGGGACCGGGACTAGCCCAGTCAGATACGCAGTATTTT.

The CDR3 bases are TGTGCCAGCAGCTTCCAGCGGGGGAGGCAAGAGACCCAGTACTTC. Translating it yields CASSFQRGRQETQYF. The J gene is TRBJ2-5, the V gene TRBV7-7; 8 nucleotides agree with TRBD2. Germline V gene data show CDR1 as SSHAT and CDR2 as FNYEAQ (reference sequence). The CDR3 extends over 15 amino acids. V was pared by 3 bases and J by 2 bases, with 5 bases of the junction left unmatched.

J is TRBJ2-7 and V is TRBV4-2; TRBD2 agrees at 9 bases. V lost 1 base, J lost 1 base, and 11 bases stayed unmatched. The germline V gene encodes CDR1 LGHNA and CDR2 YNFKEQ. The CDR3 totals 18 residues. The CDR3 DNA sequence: TGTGCCAGCAGCCAAGTTATTCCAGCGGGAGGTCTTTCCTACGAGCAGTACTTC. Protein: CASSQVIPAGGLSYEQYF.

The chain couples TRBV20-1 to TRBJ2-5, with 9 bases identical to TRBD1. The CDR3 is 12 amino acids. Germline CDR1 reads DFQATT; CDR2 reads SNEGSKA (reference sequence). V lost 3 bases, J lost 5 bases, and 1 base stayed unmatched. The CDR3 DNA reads TGCAGTGCTAGTGGACAGGGGGAGACCCAGTACTTC. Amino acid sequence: CSASGQGETQYF.

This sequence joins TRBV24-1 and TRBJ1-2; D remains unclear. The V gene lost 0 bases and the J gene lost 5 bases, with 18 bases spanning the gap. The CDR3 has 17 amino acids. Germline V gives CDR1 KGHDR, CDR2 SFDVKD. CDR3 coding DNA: TGTGCCACCAGTGATTTGCACGTTCTAGGGAAGTTGTATGGCTACACCTTC. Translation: CATSDLHVLGKLYGYTF.

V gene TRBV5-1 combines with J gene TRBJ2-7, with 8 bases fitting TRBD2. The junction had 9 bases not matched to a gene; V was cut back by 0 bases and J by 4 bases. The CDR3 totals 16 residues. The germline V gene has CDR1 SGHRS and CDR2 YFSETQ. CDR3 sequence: CASSLEGWSGSYEQYF. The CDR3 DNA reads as TGCGCCAGCAGCTTGGAGGGTTGGAGCGGGAGTTACGAGCAGTACTTC. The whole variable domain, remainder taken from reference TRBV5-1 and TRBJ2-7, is KAGVTQTPRYLIKTRGQQVTLSCSPISGHRSVSWYQQTPGQGLQFLFEYFSETQRNKGNFPGRFSGRQFSNSRSEMNVSTLELGDSALYLCASSLEGWSGSYEQYFGPGTRLTVT.

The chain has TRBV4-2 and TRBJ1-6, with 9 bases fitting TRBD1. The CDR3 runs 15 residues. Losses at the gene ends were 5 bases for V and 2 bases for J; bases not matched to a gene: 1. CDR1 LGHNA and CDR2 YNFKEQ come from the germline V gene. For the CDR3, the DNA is TGTGCCAGCAGCGGGACAGGGCCCTATAATTCACCCCTCCACTTT. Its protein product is CASSGTGPYNSPLHF.

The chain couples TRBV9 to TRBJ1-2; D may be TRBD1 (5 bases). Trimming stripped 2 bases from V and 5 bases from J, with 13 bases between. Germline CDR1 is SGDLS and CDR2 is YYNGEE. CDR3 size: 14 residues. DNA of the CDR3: TGTGCCAGCAGCGTCGCCGGGACCGGTTATGGCTACACCTTC. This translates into CASSVAGTGYGYTF.

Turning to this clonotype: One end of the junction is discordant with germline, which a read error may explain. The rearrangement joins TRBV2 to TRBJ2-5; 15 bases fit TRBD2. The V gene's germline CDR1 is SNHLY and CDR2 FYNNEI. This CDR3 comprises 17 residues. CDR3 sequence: CASSQDRGLAGGETQYF. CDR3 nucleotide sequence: TGCGCCAGCAGCCAAGATAGGGGACTAGCGGGGGGAGAGACCCAGTACTTC.

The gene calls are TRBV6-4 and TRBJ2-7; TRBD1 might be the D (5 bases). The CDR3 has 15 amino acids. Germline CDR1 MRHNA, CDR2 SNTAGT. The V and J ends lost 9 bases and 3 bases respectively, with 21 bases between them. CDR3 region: CARLQGIPLFYEQYF. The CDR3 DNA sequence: TGTGCCAGACTCCAGGGTATCCCACTGTTCTACGAGCAGTACTTC.

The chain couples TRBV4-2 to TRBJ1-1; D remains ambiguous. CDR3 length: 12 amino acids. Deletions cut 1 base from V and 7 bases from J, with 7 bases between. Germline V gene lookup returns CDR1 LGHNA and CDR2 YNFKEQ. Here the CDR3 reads CASSQVEGEAFF. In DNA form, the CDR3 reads TGTGCCAGCAGCCAAGTTGAGGGTGAAGCTTTCTTT.

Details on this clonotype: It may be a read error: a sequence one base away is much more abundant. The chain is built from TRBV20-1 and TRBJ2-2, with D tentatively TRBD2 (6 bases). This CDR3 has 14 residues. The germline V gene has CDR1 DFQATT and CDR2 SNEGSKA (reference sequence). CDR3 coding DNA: TGCAGTGCCCCAGGGTCGGGAGACACCAGGGAGCTGTTTTTT. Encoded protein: CSAPGSGDTRELFF.

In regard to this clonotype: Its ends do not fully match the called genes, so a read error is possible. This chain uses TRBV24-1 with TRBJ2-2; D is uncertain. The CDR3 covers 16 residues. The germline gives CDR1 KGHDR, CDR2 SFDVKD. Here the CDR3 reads CATSDSEDPNPGELFF. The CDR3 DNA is TGTGCCACCAGTGATTCTGAGGACCCGAACCCCGGGGAGCTGTTTTTT.

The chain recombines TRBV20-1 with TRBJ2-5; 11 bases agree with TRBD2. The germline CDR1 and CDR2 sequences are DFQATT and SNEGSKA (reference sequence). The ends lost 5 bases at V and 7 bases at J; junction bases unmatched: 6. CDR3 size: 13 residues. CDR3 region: CSASLSGGGTQYF. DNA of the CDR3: TGCAGTGCTTCCCTTAGCGGGGGGGGGACCCAGTACTTC.

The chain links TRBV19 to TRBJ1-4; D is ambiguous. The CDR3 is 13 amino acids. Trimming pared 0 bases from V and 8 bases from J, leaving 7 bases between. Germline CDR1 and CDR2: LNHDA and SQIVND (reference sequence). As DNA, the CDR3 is TGTGCCAGTAGTATAGACCTAGAGGAAAAACTGTTTTTT. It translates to CASSIDLEEKLFF.